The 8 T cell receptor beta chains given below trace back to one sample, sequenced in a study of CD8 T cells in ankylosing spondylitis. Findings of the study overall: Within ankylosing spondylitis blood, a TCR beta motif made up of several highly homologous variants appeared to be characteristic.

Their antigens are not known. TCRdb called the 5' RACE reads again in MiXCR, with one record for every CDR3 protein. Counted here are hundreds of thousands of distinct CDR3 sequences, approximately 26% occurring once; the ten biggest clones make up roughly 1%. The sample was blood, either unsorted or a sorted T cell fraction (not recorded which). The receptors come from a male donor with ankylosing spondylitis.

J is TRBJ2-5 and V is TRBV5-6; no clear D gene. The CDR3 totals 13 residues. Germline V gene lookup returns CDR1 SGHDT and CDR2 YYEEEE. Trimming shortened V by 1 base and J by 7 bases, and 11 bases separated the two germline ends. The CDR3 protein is CASSLFGYGTQYF. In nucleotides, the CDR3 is TGTGCCAGCAGCTTGTTCGGGTACGGGACCCAGTACTTC.

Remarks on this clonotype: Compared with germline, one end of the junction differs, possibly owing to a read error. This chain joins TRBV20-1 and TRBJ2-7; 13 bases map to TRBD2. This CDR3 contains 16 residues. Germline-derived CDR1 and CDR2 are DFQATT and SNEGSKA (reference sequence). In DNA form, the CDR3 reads TGCTGTGCGGAAGGACTAGCGGGAGAGATCTTCGACGAGCAGTACTTC. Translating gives CCAEGLAGEIFDEQYF.

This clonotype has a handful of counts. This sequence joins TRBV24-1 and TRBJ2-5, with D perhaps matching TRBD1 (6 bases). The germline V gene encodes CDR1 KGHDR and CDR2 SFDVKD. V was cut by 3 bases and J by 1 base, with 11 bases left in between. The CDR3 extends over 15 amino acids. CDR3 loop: CATSDHGQIQETQYF. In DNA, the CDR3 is TGTGCCACCAGTGATCACGGACAGATCCAAGAGACCCAGTACTTC.

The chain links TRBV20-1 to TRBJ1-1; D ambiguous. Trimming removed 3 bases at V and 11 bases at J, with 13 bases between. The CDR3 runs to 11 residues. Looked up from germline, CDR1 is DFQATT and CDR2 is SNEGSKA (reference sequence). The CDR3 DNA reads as TGCAGTGCTAGCTCGCGGAGAGGGGCTTTCTTT. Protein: CSASSRRGAFF.

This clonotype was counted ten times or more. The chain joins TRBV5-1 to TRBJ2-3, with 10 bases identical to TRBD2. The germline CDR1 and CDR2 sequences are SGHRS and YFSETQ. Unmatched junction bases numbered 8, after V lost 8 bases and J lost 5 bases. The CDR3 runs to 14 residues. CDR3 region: CASTAGGLRDTQYF. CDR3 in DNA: TGCGCCAGTACAGCGGGAGGGTTGAGAGATACGCAGTATTTT. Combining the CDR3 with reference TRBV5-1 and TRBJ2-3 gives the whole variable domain KAGVTQTPRYLIKTRGQQVTLSCSPISGHRSVSWYQQTPGQGLQFLFEYFSETQRNKGNFPGRFSGRQFSNSRSEMNVSTLELGDSALYLCASTAGGLRDTQYFGPGTRLTVL.

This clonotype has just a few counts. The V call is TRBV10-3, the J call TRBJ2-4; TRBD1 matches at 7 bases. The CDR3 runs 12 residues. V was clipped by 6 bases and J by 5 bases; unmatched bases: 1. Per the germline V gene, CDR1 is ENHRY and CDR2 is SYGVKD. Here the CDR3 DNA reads TGTGCCATCAGGGGACAGCAAAACATTCAGTACTTC. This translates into CAIRGQQNIQYF.

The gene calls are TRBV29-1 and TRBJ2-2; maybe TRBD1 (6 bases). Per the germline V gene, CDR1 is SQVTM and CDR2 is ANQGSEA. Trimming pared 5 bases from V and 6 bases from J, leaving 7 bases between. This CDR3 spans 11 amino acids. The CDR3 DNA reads TGCAGCGTTCACAGGGCCGGGGAGCTGTTTTTT. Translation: CSVHRAGELFF.

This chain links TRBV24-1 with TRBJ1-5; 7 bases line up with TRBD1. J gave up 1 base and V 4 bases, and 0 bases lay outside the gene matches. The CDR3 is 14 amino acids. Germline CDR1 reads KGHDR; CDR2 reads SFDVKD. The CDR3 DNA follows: TGTGCCACCAGTGAGACAGGGAGCAATCAGCCCCAGCATTTT. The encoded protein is CATSETGSNQPQHF.